A few counts support the clone carrying this T cell receptor (beta chain). Its specificity is not known. Trimming took 1 base from V and 4 from J, leaving 17 bases between them. This CDR3 contains 17 residues. Germline loops: CDR1 SGHVS, CDR2 FNYEAQ. This sample is part of a study of T cells after yellow fever vaccination. Study summary: Some fractions had low cell numbers, and these were prepared with SMART-Seq v4 Ultra Low Input. Study outcomes and limitations: The study re-detected most primary-vaccination clones after the booster (about 95% CD4, roughly 88% CD8).

Production of TCR cDNA was by 5'RACE template switching, which also added a universal primer site and UMIs. MiXCR, applied by TCRdb to the 5' RACE reads, yields one record per CDR3 protein. The table lists approximately 550,000 distinct CDR3 sequences, about 19% of them singletons. This TCR derives from a young man who received the YFV17D yellow fever vaccine. This sample comprised PBMCs, obtained 15 days after the yellow fever booster vaccination. The V call is TRBV7-6, the J call TRBJ1-5, with no clear D. CDR3 in amino acids: CASSLDGPGVVNQPQHF. CDR3 sequence (DNA): TGTGCCAGCAGCTTAGACGGTCCCGGGGTGGTAAATCAGCCCCAGCATTTT.